The source of this T cell receptor (beta chain) is a study of CD8+ T cells in alopecia areata. Regarding treatment: oral pan-JAK inhibitor, 5-10 mg twice daily. Reverse transcribed after extraction, RNA yielded cDNA as the sequencing template. Here immunoSEQ multiplex PCR was the method, and the copy in TCRdb shows in-frame clones only, minus some. Among fewer than 250,000 clones listed, about 60% were seen once. The source was CD4+ T cells sorted from blood, collected at week 4, from a patient treated with tofacitinib. This receptor was obtained from a human donor with alopecia areata.

The CDR3 is CASSRGAHEQYF. For the CDR3, the DNA is TGTGCCAGCAGCCGCGGGGCCCACGAGCAGTACTTC. The gene calls are TRBV14 and TRBJ2-7, with a tentative D call TRBD2 (6 bases). The CDR3 spans 12 residues. V was clipped by 4 bases and J by 5 bases, with 9 bases between them. CDR1 is SGHDN and CDR2 is FVKESK in the germline V gene.